This T cell receptor beta chain was retrieved from a study of blood T cell repertoires in COVID-19. There are 16 residues in the CDR3. With V trimmed by 3 bases and J by 2 bases, 6 bases remained unmatched. The germline gives CDR1 SGHNT, CDR2 YYREEE (reference sequence). Sequenced by immunoSEQ multiplex PCR; TCRdb stores in-frame clones only, minus some. The repertoire holds approximately 60,000 clones, with more than 70% as singletons. V gene TRBV5-4 combines with J gene TRBJ2-5; TRBD2 matches 11 bases. The sequenced sample consisted of peripheral blood. The clonotype was recovered from a human donor in a cohort sampled during active COVID-19. This chain's CDR3 is CASSSIAGGDQETQYF. The DNA for the CDR3 is TGTGCCAGCAGCTCTATAGCGGGAGGGGATCAAGAGACCCAGTACTTC.